A single TCR beta chain is shown here with its context. The target antigen is unknown. TCRdb re-called the 5' RACE reads with MiXCR, one entry per CDR3 protein. The table has about 390,000 distinct CDR3 sequences, about 20% seen once; the top ten hold around 17%. This specimen comes from a study of CD8 T cells in ankylosing spondylitis. General study results and limits: The authors found the disease-linked clones to be CD8+ and relatively rare in peripheral blood. Seemingly characteristic of ankylosing spondylitis blood was a TCR beta motif consisting of fewer than 10 highly homologous variants.

CDR1 is MDHEN and CDR2 is SYDVKM in the germline V gene. Trimming pared 7 bases from V and 4 bases from J, leaving 14 bases between. CDR3 length: 13 residues. This TCR came from a male donor with ankylosing spondylitis. Material: blood, either unsorted or a sorted T cell fraction (not recorded which). The chain joins TRBV28 to TRBJ2-7, with D possibly being TRBD1 (6 bases). CDR3 coding DNA: TGTGCCAGCACGGGACATCCAAAATACGAGCAGTACTTC. Translating it yields CASTGHPKYEQYF.